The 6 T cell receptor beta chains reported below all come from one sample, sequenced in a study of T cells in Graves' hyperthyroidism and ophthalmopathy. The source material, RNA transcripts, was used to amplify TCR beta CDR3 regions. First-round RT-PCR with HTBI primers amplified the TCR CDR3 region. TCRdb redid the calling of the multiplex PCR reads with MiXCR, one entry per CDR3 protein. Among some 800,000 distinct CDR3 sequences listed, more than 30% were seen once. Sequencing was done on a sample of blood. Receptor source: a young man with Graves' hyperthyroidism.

The chain's CDR3 is CAISRPGAVGQPQHF. For the CDR3, the DNA is TGTGCCATCAGCAGACCAGGAGCTGTGGGTCAGCCCCAGCATTTT. The J gene is TRBJ1-5, the V gene TRBV10-3, with unresolved D. The CDR3 extends over 15 amino acids. Germline CDR1 reads ENHRY; CDR2 reads SYGVKD. V lost 6 bases and J lost 6, with 18 bases in between.

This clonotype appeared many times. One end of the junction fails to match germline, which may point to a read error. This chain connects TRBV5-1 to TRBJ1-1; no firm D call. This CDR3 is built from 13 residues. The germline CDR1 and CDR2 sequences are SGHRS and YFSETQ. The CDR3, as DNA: TGTGCCAGCAGCTTAGGGTGGAACACTGAAGCTTTCTTT. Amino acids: CASSLGWNTEAFF.

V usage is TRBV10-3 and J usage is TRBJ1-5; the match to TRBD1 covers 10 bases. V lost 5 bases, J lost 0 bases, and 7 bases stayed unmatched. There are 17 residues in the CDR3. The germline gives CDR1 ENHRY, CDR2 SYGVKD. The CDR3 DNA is TGTGCCATCAGTACAACCGGGACAGGGGATAGCAATCAGCCCCAGCATTTT. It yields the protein CAISTTGTGDSNQPQHF.

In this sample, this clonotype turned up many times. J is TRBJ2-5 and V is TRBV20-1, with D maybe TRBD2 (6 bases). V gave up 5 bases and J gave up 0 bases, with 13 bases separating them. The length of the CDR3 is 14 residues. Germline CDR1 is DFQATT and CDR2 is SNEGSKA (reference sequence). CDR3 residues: CSAPWEVDQETQYF. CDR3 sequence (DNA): TGCAGTGCTCCATGGGAGGTGGACCAAGAGACCCAGTACTTC.

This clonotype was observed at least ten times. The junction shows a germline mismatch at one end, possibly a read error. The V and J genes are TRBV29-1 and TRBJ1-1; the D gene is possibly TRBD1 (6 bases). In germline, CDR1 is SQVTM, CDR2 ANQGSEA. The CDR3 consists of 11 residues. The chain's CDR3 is CEGGRDTEAFF. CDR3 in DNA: TGTGAAGGGGGTCGCGACACTGAAGCTTTCTTT.

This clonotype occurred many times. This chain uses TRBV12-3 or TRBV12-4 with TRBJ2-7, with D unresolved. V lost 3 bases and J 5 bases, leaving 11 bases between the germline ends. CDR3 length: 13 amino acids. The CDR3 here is CASSFWEGNEQYF. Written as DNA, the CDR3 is TGTGCCAGCAGTTTCTGGGAAGGGAACGAGCAGTACTTC.